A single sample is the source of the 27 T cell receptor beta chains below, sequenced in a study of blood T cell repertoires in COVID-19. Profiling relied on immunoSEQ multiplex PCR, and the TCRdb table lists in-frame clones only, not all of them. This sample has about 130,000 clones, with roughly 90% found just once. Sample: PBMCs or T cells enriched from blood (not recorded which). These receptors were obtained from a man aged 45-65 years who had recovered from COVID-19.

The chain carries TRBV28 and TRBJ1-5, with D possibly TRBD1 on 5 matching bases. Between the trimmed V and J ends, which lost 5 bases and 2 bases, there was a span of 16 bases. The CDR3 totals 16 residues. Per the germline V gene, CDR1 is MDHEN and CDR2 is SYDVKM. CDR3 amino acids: CASSAPKVTGNQPQHF. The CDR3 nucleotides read TGTGCCAGCAGTGCCCCCAAGGTGACAGGCAATCAGCCCCAGCATTTT.

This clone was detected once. CDR3 DNA sequence: TGTGCCAGCAGCCGTACCGGGAGAGAGGATCAGCCCCAGCATTTT. Amino acids: CASSRTGREDQPQHF. The rearrangement uses TRBV4-2 and TRBJ1-5, with unresolved D. The CDR3 loop spans 15 amino acids. V lost 4 bases and J 5 bases, leaving 15 bases between the germline ends. Per germline, CDR1 LGHNA and CDR2 YNFKEQ.

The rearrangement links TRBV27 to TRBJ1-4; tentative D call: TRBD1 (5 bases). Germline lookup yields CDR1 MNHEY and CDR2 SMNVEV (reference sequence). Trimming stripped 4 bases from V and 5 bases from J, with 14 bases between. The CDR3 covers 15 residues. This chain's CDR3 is CASSWGRKGNEKLFF. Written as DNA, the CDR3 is TGTGCCAGCAGTTGGGGCCGGAAGGGAAATGAAAAACTGTTTTTT.

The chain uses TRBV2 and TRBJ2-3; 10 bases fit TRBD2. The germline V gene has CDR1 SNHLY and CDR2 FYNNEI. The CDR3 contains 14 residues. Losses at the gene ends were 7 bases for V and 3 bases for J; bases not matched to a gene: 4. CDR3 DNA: TGTGCCAGCACAAGCGGGGGGGCAACAGATACGCAGTATTTT. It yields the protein CASTSGGATDTQYF.

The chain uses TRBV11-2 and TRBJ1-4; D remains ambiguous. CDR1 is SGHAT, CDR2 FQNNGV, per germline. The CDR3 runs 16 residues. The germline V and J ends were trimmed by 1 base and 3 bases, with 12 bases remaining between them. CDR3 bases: TGTGCCAGCAGCTTAGGAGCGAGGGCAGCTAATGAAAAACTGTTTTTT. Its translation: CASSLGARAANEKLFF.

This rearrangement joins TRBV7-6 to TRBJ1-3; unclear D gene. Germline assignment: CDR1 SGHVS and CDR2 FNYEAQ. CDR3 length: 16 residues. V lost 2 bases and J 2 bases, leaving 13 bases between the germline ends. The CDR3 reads CASSLIQSEAGNTIYF. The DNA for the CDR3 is TGTGCCAGCAGCTTAATTCAGTCAGAAGCTGGAAACACCATATATTTT. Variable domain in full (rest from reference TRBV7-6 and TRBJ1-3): GAGVSQSPRYKVTKRGQDVALRCDPISGHVSLYWYRQALGQGPEFLTYFNYEAQQDKSGLPNDRFSAERPEGSISTLTIQRTEQRDSAMYRCASSLIQSEAGNTIYFGEGSWLTVV.

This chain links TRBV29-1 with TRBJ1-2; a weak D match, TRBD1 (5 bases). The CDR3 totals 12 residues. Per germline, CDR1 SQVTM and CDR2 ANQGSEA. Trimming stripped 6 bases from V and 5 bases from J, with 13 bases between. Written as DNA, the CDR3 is TGCAGCGTCGAGACAGTCTCATATGGCTACACCTTC. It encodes CSVETVSYGYTF.

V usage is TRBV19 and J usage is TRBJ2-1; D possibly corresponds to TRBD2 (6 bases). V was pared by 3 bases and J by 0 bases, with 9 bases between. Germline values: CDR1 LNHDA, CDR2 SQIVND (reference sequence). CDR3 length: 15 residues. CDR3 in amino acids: CASSMAGSSYNEQFF. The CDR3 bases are TGTGCCAGTAGTATGGCGGGGAGCTCCTACAATGAGCAGTTCTTC.

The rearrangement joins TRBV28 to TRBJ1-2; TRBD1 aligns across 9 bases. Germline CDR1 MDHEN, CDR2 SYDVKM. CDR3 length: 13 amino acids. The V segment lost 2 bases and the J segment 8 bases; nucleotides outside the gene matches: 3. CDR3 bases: TGTGCCAGCAGTTTACCGGACAGGGGAGGCTACACCTTC. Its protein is CASSLPDRGGYTF.

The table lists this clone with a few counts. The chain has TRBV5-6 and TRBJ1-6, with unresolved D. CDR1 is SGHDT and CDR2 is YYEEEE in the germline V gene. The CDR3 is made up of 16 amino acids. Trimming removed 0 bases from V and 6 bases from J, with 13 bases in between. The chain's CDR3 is CASSLAAAALNSPLHF. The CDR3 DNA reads TGTGCCAGCAGCTTGGCGGCGGCAGCTCTTAATTCACCCCTCCACTTT.

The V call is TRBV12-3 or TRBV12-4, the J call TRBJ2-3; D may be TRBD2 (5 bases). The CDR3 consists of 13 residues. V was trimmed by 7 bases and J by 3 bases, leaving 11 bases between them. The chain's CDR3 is CASNKVATDTQYF. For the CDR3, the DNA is TGTGCCAGCAACAAAGTAGCGACAGATACGCAGTATTTT.

CDR3 sequence reads: CASSERRVSGTEAFF. DNA for the CDR3: TGTGCCAGCAGTGAACGCCGGGTCTCCGGCACTGAAGCTTTCTTT. The rearrangement links TRBV6-1 to TRBJ1-1; D unresolved. Germline V gene lookup returns CDR1 MNHNS and CDR2 SASEGT. The CDR3 runs 15 residues. V lost 2 bases and J 4 bases, leaving 14 bases between the germline ends.

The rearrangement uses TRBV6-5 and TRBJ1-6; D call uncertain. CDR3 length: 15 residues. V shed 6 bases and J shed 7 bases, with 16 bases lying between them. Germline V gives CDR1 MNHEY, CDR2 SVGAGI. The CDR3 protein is CASSQSQSWNSPLHF. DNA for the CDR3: TGTGCCAGCAGCCAATCACAGTCCTGGAATTCACCCCTCCACTTT.

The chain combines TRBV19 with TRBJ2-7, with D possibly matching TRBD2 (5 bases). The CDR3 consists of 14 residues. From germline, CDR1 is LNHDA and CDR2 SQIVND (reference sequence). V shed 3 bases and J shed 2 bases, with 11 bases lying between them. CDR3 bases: TGTGCCAGTAGTATCAATGACGGGGCCTACGAGCAGTACTTC. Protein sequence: CASSINDGAYEQYF.

The CDR3 region is CASSLLGGAGQPQHF. The CDR3, as DNA: TGCGCCAGCAGCTTGTTAGGGGGCGCGGGTCAGCCCCAGCATTTT. The V gene is TRBV5-1, the J gene TRBJ1-5, with 7 bases that match TRBD1. This CDR3 contains 15 residues. Germline lookup yields CDR1 SGHRS and CDR2 YFSETQ. V lost 1 base, J lost 6 bases, and 7 bases stayed unmatched.

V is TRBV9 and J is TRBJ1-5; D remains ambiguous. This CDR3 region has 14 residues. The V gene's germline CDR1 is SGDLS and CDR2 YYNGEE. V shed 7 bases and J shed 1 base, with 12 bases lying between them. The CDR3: CASSRTESNQPQHF. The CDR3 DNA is TGTGCCAGCTCCCGGACTGAGAGCAATCAGCCCCAGCATTTT.

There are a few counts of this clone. The CDR3 sequence: CASSIDRRQRAEAFF. The CDR3 DNA is TGTGCCAGTAGTATAGATCGACGGCAGCGAGCAGAAGCTTTCTTT. The chain carries TRBV19 and TRBJ1-1; D is undetermined. The V end was cut by 0 bases, the J end by 8 bases, with 16 bases between. The germline V gene encodes CDR1 LNHDA and CDR2 SQIVND (reference sequence). The CDR3 totals 15 residues.

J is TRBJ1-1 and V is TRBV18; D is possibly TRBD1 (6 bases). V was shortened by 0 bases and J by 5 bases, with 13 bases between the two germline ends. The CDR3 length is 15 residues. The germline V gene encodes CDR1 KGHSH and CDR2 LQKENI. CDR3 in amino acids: CASSPPKGGGTEAFF. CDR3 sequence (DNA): TGTGCCAGCTCACCACCAAAGGGAGGGGGGACTGAAGCTTTCTTT.

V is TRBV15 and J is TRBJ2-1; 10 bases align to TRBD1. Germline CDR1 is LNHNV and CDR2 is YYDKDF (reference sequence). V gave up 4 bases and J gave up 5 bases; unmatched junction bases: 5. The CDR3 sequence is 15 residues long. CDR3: CATSMGQGIHNEQFF. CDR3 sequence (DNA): TGTGCCACCAGCATGGGACAGGGGATACACAATGAGCAGTTCTTC.

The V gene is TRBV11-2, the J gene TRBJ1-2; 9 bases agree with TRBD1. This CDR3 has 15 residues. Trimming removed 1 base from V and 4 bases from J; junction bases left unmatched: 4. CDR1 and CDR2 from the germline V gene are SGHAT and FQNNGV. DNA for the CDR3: TGTGCCAGCAGCTTAGCCCGGACAGGGGCCTATGGCTACACCTTC. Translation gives CASSLARTGAYGYTF. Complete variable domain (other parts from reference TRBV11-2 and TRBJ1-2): EAGVAQSPRYKIIEKRQSVAFWCNPISGHATLYWYQQILGQGPKLLIQFQNNGVVDDSQLPKDRFSAERLKGVDSTLKIQPAKLEDSAVYLCASSLARTGAYGYTFGSGTRLTVV.

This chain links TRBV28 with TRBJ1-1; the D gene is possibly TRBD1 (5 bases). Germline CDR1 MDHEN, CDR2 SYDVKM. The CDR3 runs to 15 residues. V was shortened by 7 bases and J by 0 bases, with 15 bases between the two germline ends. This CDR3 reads CASTTAGDVNTEAFF. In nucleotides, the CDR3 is TGTGCCAGCACAACCGCGGGGGACGTGAACACTGAAGCTTTCTTT.

The CDR3 sequence: CASRPFADYGYTF. DNA of the CDR3: TGTGCCAGCAGACCCTTCGCAGACTATGGCTACACCTTC. The chain combines TRBV7-9 with TRBJ1-2; D remains unclear. Germline V gene lookup returns CDR1 SEHNR and CDR2 FQNEAQ (reference sequence). The CDR3 has 13 residues. V was trimmed by 6 bases and J by 3 bases, leaving 11 bases between them.

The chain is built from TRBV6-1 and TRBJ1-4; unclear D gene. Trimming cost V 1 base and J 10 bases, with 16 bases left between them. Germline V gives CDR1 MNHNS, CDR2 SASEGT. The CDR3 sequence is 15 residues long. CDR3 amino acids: CASSEVFLGGGKLFF. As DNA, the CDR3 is TGTGCCAGCAGTGAAGTATTTTTGGGCGGAGGAAAACTGTTTTTT.

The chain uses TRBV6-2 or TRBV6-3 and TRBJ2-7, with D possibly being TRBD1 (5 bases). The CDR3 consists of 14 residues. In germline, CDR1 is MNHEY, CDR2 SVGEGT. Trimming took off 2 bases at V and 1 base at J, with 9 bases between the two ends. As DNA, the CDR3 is TGTGCCAGCAGTTACCTGACAGCTTCCTACGAGCAGTACTTC. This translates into CASSYLTASYEQYF.

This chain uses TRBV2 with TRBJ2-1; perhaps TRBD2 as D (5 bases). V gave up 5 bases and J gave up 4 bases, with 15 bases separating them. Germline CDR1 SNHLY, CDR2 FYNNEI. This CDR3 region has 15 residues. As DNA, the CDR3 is TGTGCCAGCAGTAATTTGGGAGTGGGATACAATGAGCAGTTCTTC. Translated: CASSNLGVGYNEQFF. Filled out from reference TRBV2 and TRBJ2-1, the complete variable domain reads EPEVTQTPSHQVTQMGQEVILRCVPISNHLYFYWYRQILGQKVEFLVSFYNNEISEKSEIFDDQFSVERPDGSNFTLKIRSTKLEDSAMYFCASSNLGVGYNEQFFGPGTRLTVL.

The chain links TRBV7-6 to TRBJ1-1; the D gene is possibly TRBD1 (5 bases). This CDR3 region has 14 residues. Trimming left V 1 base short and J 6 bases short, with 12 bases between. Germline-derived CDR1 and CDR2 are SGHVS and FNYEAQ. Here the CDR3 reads CASSLGGGFAEAFF. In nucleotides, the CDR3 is TGTGCCAGCAGCTTAGGGGGGGGGTTCGCTGAAGCTTTCTTT.

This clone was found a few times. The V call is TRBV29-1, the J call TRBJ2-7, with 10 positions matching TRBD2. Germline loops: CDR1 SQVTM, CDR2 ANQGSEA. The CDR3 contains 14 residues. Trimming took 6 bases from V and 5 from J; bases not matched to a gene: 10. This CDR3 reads CSVVTSGTGNEQYF. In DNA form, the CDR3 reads TGCAGCGTCGTTACTAGCGGGACAGGCAACGAGCAGTACTTC.